This TCR beta chain derives from a study of PD-1 blockade in classical Hodgkin lymphoma. Study findings and constraints: When set against healthy donors, newly diagnosed patients were reported to show lower baseline TCR diversity. Complete responders started with a diversity level that resembled newly diagnosed patients at baseline. It was CD4+ TCR diversity, not CD8+, that rose significantly by C4D1.

Sequenced by immunoSEQ multiplex PCR; TCRdb stores in-frame clones only, minus some. This repertoire shows 80,000 to 100,000 clones, roughly 79% found once; its top ten account for roughly 15%. About this clone: Its antigen is not identified.

Brentuximab vedotin exposure varied, and every patient relapsed after autologous stem cell transplantation. Progressive disease, partial response or complete response was each patient's best response. V was cut by 2 bases and J by 0 bases, with 11 bases left in between. CDR1 is SGHTA, CDR2 FQGNSA, per germline. The CDR3 covers 17 residues. The source was peripheral blood mononuclear cells (PBMCs), collected before the second cycle of nivolumab. The genes are TRBV7-2 and TRBJ2-6; tentatively, D is TRBD2 (5 bases). The origin of this receptor is a human donor with classical Hodgkin lymphoma. The CDR3 DNA is TGTGCCAGCAGCTTAACGGGAAAGACCTCTGGGGCCAACGTCCTGACTTTC. Translating gives CASSLTGKTSGANVLTF.